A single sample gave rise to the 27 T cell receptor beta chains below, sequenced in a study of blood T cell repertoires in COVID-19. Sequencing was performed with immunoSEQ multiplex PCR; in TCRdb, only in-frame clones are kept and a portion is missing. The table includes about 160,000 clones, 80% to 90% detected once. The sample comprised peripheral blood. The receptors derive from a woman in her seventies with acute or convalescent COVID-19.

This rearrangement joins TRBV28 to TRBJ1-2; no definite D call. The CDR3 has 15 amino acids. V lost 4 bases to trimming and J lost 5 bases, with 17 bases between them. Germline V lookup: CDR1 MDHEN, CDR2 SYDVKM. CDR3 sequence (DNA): TGTGCCAGCAGTTCCTCAAACGAGGGTCGTTATGGCTACACCTTC. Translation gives CASSSSNEGRYGYTF.

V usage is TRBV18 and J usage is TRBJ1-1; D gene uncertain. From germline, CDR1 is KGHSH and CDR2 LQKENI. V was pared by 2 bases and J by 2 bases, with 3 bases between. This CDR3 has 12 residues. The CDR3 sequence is CASSPINTEAFF. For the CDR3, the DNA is TGTGCCAGCTCACCAATAAACACTGAAGCTTTCTTT.

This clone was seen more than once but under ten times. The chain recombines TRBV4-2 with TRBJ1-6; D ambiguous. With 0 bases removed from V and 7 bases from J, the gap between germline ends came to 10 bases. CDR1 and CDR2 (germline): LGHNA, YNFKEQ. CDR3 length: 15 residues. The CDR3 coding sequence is TGTGCCAGCAGCCAAGATCACAGTGGAAATTCACCCCTCCACTTT. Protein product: CASSQDHSGNSPLHF.

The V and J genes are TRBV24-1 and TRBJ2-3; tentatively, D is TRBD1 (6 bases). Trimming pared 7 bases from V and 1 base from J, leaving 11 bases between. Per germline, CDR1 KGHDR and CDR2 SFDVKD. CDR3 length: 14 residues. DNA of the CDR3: TGTGCCACCAGGCCCCAGGGGCGCACAGATACGCAGTATTTT. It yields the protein CATRPQGRTDTQYF.

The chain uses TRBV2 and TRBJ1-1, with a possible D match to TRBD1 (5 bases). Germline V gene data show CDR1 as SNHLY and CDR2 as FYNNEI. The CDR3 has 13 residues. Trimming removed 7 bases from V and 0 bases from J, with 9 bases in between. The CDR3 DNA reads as TGTGCCAGCACTAGGGGATTGAACACTGAAGCTTTCTTT. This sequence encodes CASTRGLNTEAFF.

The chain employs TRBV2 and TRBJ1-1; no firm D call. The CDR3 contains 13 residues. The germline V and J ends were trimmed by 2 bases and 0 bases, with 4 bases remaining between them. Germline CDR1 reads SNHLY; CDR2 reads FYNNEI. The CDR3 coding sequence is TGTGCCAGCAGTGAATGGCTGAACACTGAAGCTTTCTTT. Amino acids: CASSEWLNTEAFF.

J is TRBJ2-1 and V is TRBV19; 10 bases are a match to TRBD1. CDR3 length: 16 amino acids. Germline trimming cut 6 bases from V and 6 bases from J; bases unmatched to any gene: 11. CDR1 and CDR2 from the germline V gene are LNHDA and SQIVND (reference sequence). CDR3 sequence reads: CASSPSGTGVFNEQFF. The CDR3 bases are TGTGCCAGTAGCCCATCCGGGACAGGGGTATTCAATGAGCAGTTCTTC.

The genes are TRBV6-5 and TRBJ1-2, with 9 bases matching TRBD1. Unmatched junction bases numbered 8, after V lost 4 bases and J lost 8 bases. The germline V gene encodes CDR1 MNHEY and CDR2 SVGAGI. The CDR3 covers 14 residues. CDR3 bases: TGTGCCAGCAGTTGGGACAGGGCTAATTTGGGCTACACCTTC. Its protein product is CASSWDRANLGYTF.

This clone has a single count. The CDR3 region has the DNA TGTGCCAGCAGCTTAACCGTACAATCAAGCACTGAAGCTTTCTTT. As protein: CASSLTVQSSTEAFF. The chain has TRBV7-9 and TRBJ1-1, with D unresolved. This CDR3 comprises 15 residues. Trimming removed 2 bases from V and 4 bases from J, with 14 bases in between. Germline V gives CDR1 SEHNR, CDR2 FQNEAQ (reference sequence). Looking up the rest from reference TRBV7-9 and TRBJ1-1 gives the full variable domain: DTGVSQNPRHKITKRGQNVTFRCDPISEHNRLYWYRQTLGQGPEFLTYFQNEAQLEKSRLLSDRFSAERPKGSFSTLEIQRTEQGDSAMYLCASSLTVQSSTEAFFGQGTRLTVV.

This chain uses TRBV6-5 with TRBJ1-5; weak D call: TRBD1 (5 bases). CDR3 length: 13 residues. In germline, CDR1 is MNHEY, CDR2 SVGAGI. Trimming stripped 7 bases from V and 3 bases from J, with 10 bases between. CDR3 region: CASTPGNNQPQHF. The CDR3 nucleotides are TGTGCCAGCACCCCAGGGAACAATCAGCCCCAGCATTTT.

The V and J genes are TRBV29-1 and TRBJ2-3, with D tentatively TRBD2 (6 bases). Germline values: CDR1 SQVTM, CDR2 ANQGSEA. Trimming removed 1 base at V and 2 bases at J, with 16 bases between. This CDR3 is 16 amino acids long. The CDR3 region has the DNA TGCAGCGTTGAAGGCCTTTCTAGCGTCTACACAGATACGCAGTATTTT. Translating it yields CSVEGLSSVYTDTQYF.

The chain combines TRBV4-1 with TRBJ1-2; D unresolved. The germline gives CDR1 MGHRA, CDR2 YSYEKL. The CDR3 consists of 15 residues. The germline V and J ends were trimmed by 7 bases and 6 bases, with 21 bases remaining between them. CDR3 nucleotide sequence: TGCGCCAGCACGGCCAAGGCGGCAGATGTCAATGGCTACACCTTC. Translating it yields CASTAKAADVNGYTF.

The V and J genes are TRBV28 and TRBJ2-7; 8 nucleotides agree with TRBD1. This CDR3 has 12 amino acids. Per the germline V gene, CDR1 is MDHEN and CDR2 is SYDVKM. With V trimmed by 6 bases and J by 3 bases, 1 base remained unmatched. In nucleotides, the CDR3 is TGTGCCAGCAGCACAGGGGGCTACGAGCAGTACTTC. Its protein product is CASSTGGYEQYF.

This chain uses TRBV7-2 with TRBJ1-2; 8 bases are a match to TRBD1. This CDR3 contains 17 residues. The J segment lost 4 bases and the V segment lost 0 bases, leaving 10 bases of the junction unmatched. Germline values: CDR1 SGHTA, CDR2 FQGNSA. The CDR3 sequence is CASSLAASGGGSYGYTF. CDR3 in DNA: TGTGCCAGCAGCTTAGCCGCTTCAGGGGGCGGAAGCTATGGCTACACCTTC.

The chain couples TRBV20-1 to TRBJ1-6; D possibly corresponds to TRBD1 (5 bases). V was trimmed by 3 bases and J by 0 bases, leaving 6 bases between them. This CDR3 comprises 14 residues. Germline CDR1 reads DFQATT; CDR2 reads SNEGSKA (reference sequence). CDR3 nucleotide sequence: TGCAGTGCTAGTGACAGCTCCTATAATTCACCCCTCCACTTT. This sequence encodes CSASDSSYNSPLHF.

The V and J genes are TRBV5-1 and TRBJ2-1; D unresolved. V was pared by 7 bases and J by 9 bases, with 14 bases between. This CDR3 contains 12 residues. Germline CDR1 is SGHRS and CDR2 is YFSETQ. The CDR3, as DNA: TGCGCCAGCGGGTTGGTGTCGGGTGAGCAGTTCTTC. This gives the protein CASGLVSGEQFF.

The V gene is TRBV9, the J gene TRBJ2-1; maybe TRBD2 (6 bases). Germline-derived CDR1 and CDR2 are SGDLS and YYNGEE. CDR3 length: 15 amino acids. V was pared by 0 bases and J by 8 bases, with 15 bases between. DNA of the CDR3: TGTGCCAGCAGCGTAGGGGGCGGGAATGAGGATGAGCAGTTCTTC. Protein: CASSVGGGNEDEQFF.

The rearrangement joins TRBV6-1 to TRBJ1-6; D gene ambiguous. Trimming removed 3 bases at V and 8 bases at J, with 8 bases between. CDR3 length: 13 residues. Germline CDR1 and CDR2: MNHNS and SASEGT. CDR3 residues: CASSDRRDSPLHF. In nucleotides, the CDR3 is TGTGCCAGCAGTGACAGGAGGGATTCACCCCTCCACTTT.

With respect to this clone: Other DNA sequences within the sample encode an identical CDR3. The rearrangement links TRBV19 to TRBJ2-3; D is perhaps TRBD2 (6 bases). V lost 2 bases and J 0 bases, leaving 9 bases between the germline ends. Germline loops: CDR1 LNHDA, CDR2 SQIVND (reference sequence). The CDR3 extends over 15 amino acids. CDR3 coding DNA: TGTGCCAGTAGTATACGGGGGAGTAGCACAGATACGCAGTATTTT. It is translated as CASSIRGSSTDTQYF.

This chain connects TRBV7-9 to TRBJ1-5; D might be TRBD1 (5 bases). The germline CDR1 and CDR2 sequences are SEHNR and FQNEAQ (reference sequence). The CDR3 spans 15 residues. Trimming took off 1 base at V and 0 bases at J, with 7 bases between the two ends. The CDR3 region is CASSLGGASNQPQHF. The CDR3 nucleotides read TGTGCCAGCAGCTTAGGTGGGGCTAGCAATCAGCCCCAGCATTTT.

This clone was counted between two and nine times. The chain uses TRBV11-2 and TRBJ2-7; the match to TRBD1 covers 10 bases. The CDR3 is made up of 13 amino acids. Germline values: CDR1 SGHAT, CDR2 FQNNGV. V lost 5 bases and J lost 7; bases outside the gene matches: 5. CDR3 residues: CASSGQGVGEQYF. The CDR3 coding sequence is TGTGCCAGCAGCGGACAGGGGGTAGGGGAGCAGTACTTC. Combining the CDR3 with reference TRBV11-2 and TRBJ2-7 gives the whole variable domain EAGVAQSPRYKIIEKRQSVAFWCNPISGHATLYWYQQILGQGPKLLIQFQNNGVVDDSQLPKDRFSAERLKGVDSTLKIQPAKLEDSAVYLCASSGQGVGEQYFGPGTRLTVT.

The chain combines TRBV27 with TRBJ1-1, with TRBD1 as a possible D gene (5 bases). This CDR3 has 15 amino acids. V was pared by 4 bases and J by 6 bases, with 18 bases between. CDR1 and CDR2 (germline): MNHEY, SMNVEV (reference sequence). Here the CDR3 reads CASSSPSGGTPEAFF. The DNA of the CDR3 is TGTGCCAGCAGTTCCCCTTCGGGAGGGACCCCTGAAGCTTTCTTT.

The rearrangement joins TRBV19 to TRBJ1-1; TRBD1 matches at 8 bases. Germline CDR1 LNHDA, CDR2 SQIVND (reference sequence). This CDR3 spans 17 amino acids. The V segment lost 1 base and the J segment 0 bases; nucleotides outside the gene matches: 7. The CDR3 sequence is CASSIGTGRYMNTEAFF. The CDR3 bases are TGTGCCAGTAGTATAGGGACAGGGCGATACATGAACACTGAAGCTTTCTTT.

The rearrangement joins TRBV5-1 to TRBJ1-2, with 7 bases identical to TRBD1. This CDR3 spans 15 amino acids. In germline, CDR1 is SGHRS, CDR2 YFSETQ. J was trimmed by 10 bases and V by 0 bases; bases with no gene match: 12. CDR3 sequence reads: CASSLAGGTILDYTF. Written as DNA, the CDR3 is TGCGCCAGCAGCTTGGCAGGGGGAACCATCCTCGACTACACCTTC.

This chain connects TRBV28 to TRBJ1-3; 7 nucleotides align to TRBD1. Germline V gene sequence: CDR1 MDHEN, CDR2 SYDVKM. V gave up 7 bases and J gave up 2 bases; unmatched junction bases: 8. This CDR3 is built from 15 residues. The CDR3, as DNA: TGTGCCAGCAACCCCTCGACAGGGCCTGGAAACACCATATATTTT. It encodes CASNPSTGPGNTIYF.

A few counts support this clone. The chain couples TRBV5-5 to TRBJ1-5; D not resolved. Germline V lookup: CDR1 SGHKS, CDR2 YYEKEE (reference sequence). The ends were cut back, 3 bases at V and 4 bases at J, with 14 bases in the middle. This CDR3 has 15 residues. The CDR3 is CASSWTMGINQPQHF. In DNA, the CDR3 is TGTGCCAGCAGCTGGACTATGGGCATTAATCAGCCCCAGCATTTT.

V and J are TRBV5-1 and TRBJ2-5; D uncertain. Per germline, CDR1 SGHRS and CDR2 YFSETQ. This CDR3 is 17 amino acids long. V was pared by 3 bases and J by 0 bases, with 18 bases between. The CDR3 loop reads CASSSPPGDPYQETQYF. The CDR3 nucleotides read TGCGCCAGCAGCTCCCCCCCGGGTGACCCGTACCAAGAGACCCAGTACTTC.